The clone carrying this T cell receptor beta chain appeared a few times. Sequenced by immunoSEQ multiplex PCR; TCRdb stores in-frame clones only, minus some. The table has around 30,000 clones, around 90% seen once. These data belong to a study of T cell changes during pregnancy in multiple sclerosis. The length of the CDR3 is 13 residues. With 5 bases removed from V and 6 bases from J, the gap between germline ends came to 13 bases. Germline V lookup: CDR1 MGHRA, CDR2 YSYEKL. The rearrangement links TRBV4-1 to TRBJ1-1; D is unresolved. Here the sequenced sample was CD8+ T cells from peripheral blood mononuclear cells, taken in the third trimester of pregnancy. This receptor was identified in a female donor with multiple sclerosis, enrolled in a pregnancy study. In nucleotides, the CDR3 is TGCGCCAGCAGCGGGGAGGCCCGGCCTGAAGCTTTCTTT. Residues: CASSGEARPEAFF.